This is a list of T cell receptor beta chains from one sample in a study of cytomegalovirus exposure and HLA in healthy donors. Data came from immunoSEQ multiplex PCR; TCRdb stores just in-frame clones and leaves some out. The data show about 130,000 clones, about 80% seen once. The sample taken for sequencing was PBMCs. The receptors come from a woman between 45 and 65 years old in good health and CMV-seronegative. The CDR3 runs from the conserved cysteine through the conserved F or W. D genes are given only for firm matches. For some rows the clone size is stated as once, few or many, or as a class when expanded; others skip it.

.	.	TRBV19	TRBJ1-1	CASKFRVNTEAFF	TGTGCCAGTAAGTTCCGGGTGAACACTGAAGCTTTCTTT
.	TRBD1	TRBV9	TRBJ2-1	CASSVVTGGYNEQFF	TGTGCCAGCAGCGTAGTTACAGGGGGCTACAATGAGCAGTTCTTC
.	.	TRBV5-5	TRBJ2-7	CASSHSYEQYF	TGTGCCAGCAGCCACTCCTACGAGCAGTACTTC
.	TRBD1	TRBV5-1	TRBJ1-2	CASSYSTGKGYGYTF	TGCGCCAGCAGCTATTCGACAGGGAAGGGCTATGGCTACACCTTC
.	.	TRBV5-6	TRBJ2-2	CASSLAGPGELFF	TGTGCCAGCAGCTTGGCGGGTCCCGGGGAGCTGTTTTTT
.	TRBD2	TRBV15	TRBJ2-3	CATSSGGGTDTQYF	TGTGCCACCTCGTCGGGGGGGGGCACAGATACGCAGTATTTT
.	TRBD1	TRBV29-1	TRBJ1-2	CSVEPGQGSYGYTF	TGCAGCGTTGAACCCGGACAGGGTTCCTATGGCTACACCTTC
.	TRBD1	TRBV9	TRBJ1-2	CASSAGQGLEYGYTF	TGTGCCAGCAGCGCCGGACAGGGACTTGAGTATGGCTACACCTTC
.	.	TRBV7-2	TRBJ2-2	CASSPAGELFF	TGTGCCAGCAGCCCAGCGGGGGAGCTGTTTTTT
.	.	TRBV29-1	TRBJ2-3	CSVSPSGGDTQYF	TGCAGCGTTTCCCCCAGCGGCGGAGATACGCAGTATTTT
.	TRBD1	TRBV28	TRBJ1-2	CASSLINRGHGYTF	TGTGCCAGCAGTTTAATTAACAGGGGGCACGGCTACACCTTC
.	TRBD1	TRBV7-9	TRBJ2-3	CASSTLTGAFSTDTQYF	TGTGCCAGCAGCACCCTGACAGGGGCGTTTAGCACAGATACGCAGTATTTT
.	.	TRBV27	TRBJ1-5	CASSPSDSNQPQHF	TGTGCCAGCAGCCCTTCAGATAGCAATCAGCCCCAGCATTTT
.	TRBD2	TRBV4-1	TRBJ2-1	CASSRLTSGRINEQFF	TGCGCCAGCAGCCGGTTGACTAGCGGGAGAATCAATGAGCAGTTCTTC
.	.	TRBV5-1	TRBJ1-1	CASSLSGRNTEAFF	TGCGCCAGCAGCTTGTCCGGGAGGAACACTGAAGCTTTCTTT
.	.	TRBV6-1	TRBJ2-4	CASSEATAGAKNIQYF	TGTGCCAGCAGTGAAGCGACAGCGGGCGCCAAAAACATTCAGTACTTC
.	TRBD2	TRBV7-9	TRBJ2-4	CASSLAGGPKNIQYF	TGTGCCAGCAGTTTAGCGGGAGGACCCAAAAACATTCAGTACTTC
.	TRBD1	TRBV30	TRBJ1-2	CAWEWRRGQSGNGYTF	TGTGCCTGGGAGTGGAGAAGGGGGCAAAGCGGTAATGGCTACACCTTC
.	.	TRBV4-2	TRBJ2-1	CASSQEEYLNEQFF	TGTGCCAGCAGCCAAGAAGAGTACCTCAATGAGCAGTTCTTC
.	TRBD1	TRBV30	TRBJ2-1	CACSTGTGSHEQFF	TGTGCCTGCTCGACCGGGACAGGGTCCCATGAGCAGTTCTTC
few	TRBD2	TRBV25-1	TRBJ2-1	CASSEYSGLAVLNEQFF	TGTGCCAGCAGTGAATACTCGGGACTAGCGGTATTAAATGAGCAGTTCTTC
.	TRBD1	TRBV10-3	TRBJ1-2	CATDPGQGSYGYTF	TGTGCCACCGATCCGGGACAGGGCTCCTATGGCTACACCTTC
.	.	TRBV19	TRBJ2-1	CASTPTGTYNEQFF	TGTGCCAGTACCCCGACAGGAACCTACAATGAGCAGTTCTTC
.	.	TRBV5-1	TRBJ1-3	CASSLHTGNTIYF	TGCGCCAGCAGCTTGCACACTGGAAACACCATATATTTT
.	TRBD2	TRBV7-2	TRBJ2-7	CASSKPGLASEQYF	TGTGCCAGCAGCAAACCGGGACTAGCGTCCGAGCAGTACTTC
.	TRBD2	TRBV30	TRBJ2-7	CAWSVISGSVLGQYF	TGTGCCTGGAGTGTAATTAGCGGGAGTGTTTTGGGGCAGTACTTC
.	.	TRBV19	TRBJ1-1	CASSLQLMNTEAFF	TGTGCCAGTAGTCTTCAACTGATGAACACTGAAGCTTTCTTT
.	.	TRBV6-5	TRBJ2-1	CASSYSVENNEQFF	TGTGCCAGCAGTTACTCGGTTGAGAACAATGAGCAGTTCTTC
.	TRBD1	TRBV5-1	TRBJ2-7	CASSLAGQGKLGSYEQYF	TGCGCCAGCAGCTTGGCGGGACAGGGGAAACTAGGCTCCTACGAGCAGTACTTC
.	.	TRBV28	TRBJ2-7	CASSGQFYEQYF	TGTGCCAGCAGTGGACAGTTTTACGAGCAGTACTTC
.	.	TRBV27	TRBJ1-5	CASSSRHNQPQHF	TGTGCCAGCAGTTCCCGACACAATCAGCCCCAGCATTTT
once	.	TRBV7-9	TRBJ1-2	CSSSQNGYGYTF	TGTTCCAGCAGCCAAAACGGCTATGGCTACACCTTC